This T cell receptor (beta chain) stems from a study of blood T cells in healthy people across ages. On the study more broadly: Per two T cells, about one barcoded beta molecule was captured through template switching.

Whole-study results and caveats: Nothing was known about donor CMV status, and this possibly confounded expanded clonotype changes.

Through a sample-barcoded 5' primer and a J-beta primer mix, a second PCR was run for roughly 6 to 11 cycles. A template-switch adaptor containing 12 random nucleotides labeled each cDNA molecule. Each CDR3 protein is one row after TCRdb ran MiXCR on the 5' RACE reads. The repertoire includes hundreds of thousands of distinct CDR3 sequences, roughly half of them detected once, and approximately 12% sits in the top ten. Ranging in age from roughly 6 to 90, the donors were healthy Caucasian individuals from Russia. About this clonotype: What it recognizes is unknown.

The TCR was taken from a woman aged 80 or older in good health. Sequencing input: blood.

CDR3 nucleotide sequence: TGTGCCAGCTCACAAGGAGCACCCCTTGCTAGCAATCAGCCCCAGCATTTT. Its translation: CASSQGAPLASNQPQHF. J is TRBJ1-5 and V is TRBV18; D gene unclear. The V and J ends lost 4 bases and 0 bases respectively, with 16 bases between them. CDR3 length: 17 amino acids. The germline CDR1 and CDR2 sequences are KGHSH and LQKENI. The complete variable domain, with remaining parts taken from reference TRBV18 and TRBJ1-5, reads NAGVMQNPRHLVRRRGQEARLRCSPMKGHSHVYWYRQLPEEGLKFMVYLQKENIIDESGMPKERFSAEFPKEGPSILRIQQVVRGDSAAYFCASSQGAPLASNQPQHFGDGTRLSIL.